These T cell receptor beta chains were read from a single sample in a study of T cells in Graves' hyperthyroidism and ophthalmopathy. MiXCR, run by TCRdb on the multiplex PCR reads, gives a single entry per CDR3 protein. The data hold 350,000 to 500,000 distinct CDR3 sequences, with around 13% observed a single time. The specimen was blood. The source of these receptors is a woman under 30 with Graves' hyperthyroidism. CDR3s include the opening cysteine and the closing phenylalanine or tryptophan. Each record gives: clone size, J gene, V gene, D gene, CDR3 protein, CDR3 DNA. A D gene is named only where the DNA matches it firmly. Rows give clone size only sometimes, using once, few, many, or a class for an expanded clone.

few | TRBJ1-3 | TRBV5-6 | . | CASNYVSGDGNTIYF | TGTGCCAGCAATTACGTTTCAGGCGACGGAAACACCATATATTTT
many | TRBJ1-1 | TRBV29-1 | . | CSVERRGGDPRNTEAFF | TGCAGCGTTGAGAGGAGAGGTGGGGACCCTAGGAACACTGAAGCTTTCTTT
many | TRBJ1-1 | TRBV28 | . | CASRGWAGKNTEAFF | TGTGCCAGCAGAGGATGGGCAGGCAAGAACACTGAAGCTTTCTTT
many | TRBJ2-3 | TRBV11-2 | TRBD1 | CASSRTGPTDTQYF | TGTGCCAGCAGCCGGACAGGCCCCACAGATACGCAGTATTTT
many | TRBJ2-7 | TRBV7-9 | TRBD1 | CASRPTGAGEQYF | TGTGCCAGCAGGCCGACAGGGGCTGGTGAGCAGTACTTC
few | TRBJ1-6 | TRBV11-2 | . | CASSSRGANVPLHF | TGTGCCAGCAGCTCTCGGGGGGCTAATGTACCCCTCCACTTT
. | TRBJ1-3 | TRBV14 | . | CASSQVQPTSGNTIYF | TGTGCCAGCAGCCAAGTTCAGCCAACCTCTGGAAACACCATATATTTT
many | TRBJ1-3 | TRBV18 | . | CASSPGQVSGNTIYF | TGTGCCAGCTCACCGGGACAAGTCTCTGGAAACACCATATATTTT
few | TRBJ2-3 | TRBV9 | TRBD2 | CASSVASGSEDTQYF | TGTGCCAGCAGCGTAGCTAGCGGGAGCGAGGATACGCAGTATTTT
few | TRBJ2-3 | TRBV10-2 | TRBD2 | CASSLAGGLADTQYF | TGCGCCAGCAGTTTAGCGGGAGGGCTGGCAGATACGCAGTATTTT
many | TRBJ2-2 | TRBV4-1 | TRBD1 | CASSQDRLGTVVNTGELFF | TGCGCCAGCAGCCAAGATCGTCTGGGGACAGTGGTGAACACCGGGGAGCTGTTTTTT
many | TRBJ2-1 | TRBV18 | . | CASSPPLGDEQFF | TGTGCCAGCTCACCACCTTTGGGCGATGAGCAGTTCTTC
many | TRBJ2-2 | TRBV20-1 | . | CSAQPGQGSRELFF | TGCAGTGCCCAACCGGGGCAAGGGTCGAGGGAGCTGTTTTTT
. | TRBJ2-5 | TRBV3-1 | TRBD2 | CASSRGLAGYEETQYF | TGTGCCAGCAGCCGGGGACTAGCGGGCTACGAAGAGACCCAGTACTTC
many | TRBJ2-1 | TRBV12-3/TRBV12-4 | TRBD1 | CASSLVVGGAYNEQFF | TGTGCCAGCAGTTTAGTTGTAGGGGGCGCCTACAATGAGCAGTTCTTC
. | TRBJ2-2 | TRBV2 | TRBD2 | CASSPGGGRYTGELFF | TGTGCCAGCAGCCCCGGTGGCGGGAGGTACACCGGGGAGCTGTTTTTT
. | TRBJ1-5 | TRBV9 | . | CASSVRPLRPQHF | TGTGCCAGCAGCGTAAGGCCCCTCAGGCCCCAGCATTTT
. | TRBJ2-1 | TRBV12-5 | TRBD2 | CASGLESLTSGRAEFF | TGTGCTAGTGGTTTGGAATCCTTGACTAGCGGGAGGGCGGAGTTCTTC
many | TRBJ2-3 | TRBV7-9 | . | CASTETDTQYF | TGTGCCAGCACAGAAACAGATACGCAGTATTTT
many | TRBJ2-7 | TRBV6-1 | TRBD1 | CASSKGTVYEQYF | TGTGCCAGCAGCAAAGGGACAGTCTACGAGCAGTACTTC
many | TRBJ1-2 | TRBV20-1 | . | CSARQLDNYGYTF | TGCAGTGCTAGACAGTTGGATAACTATGGCTACACCTTC
many | TRBJ1-5 | TRBV20-1 | TRBD1 | CSADTGGQPQHF | TGCAGTGCCGATACAGGGGGTCAGCCCCAGCATTTT
many | TRBJ1-2 | TRBV28 | . | CASSFGRYYGYTF | TGTGCCAGCAGTTTCGGCCGGTACTATGGCTACACCTTC
many | TRBJ2-3 | TRBV6-6 | TRBD2 | CASSYSSGSVTDTQYF | TGTGCCAGCAGTTACTCTAGCGGGAGTGTGACAGATACGCAGTATTTT
. | TRBJ1-2 | TRBV4-3 | . | CASSQHREGHYGYTF | TGCGCCAGCAGCCAACATCGGGAGGGACACTATGGCTACACCTTC
. | TRBJ1-2 | TRBV6-1 | . | CASGQDEWYGYTF | TGTGCCAGCGGTCAAGACGAGTGGTATGGCTACACCTTC
many | TRBJ2-1 | TRBV12-3/TRBV12-4 | TRBD2 | CASSSRTSGRAYNEQFF | TGTGCCAGCAGTTCGCGGACTAGCGGGAGGGCCTACAATGAGCAGTTCTTC
. | TRBJ1-5 | TRBV6-1 | . | CASSEGRMHNQPQHF | TGTGCCAGCAGTGAAGGCAGGATGCACAATCAGCCCCAGCATTTT
. | TRBJ1-1 | TRBV19 | TRBD1 | CASSITRGQDRAFF | TGTGCCAGTAGTATAACGAGGGGGCAAGACAGAGCTTTCTTT
many | TRBJ2-7 | TRBV3-1 | TRBD2 | CASSQSGAYEQYF | TGTGCCAGCAGCCAGAGCGGGGCCTACGAGCAGTACTTC
few | TRBJ1-2 | TRBV6-2/TRBV6-3 | . | CASSYSGFGYTF | TGTGCCAGCAGTTACTCGGGGTTTGGCTACACCTTC
many | TRBJ2-7 | TRBV7-9 | . | CASSFRSGGVSSYEQYF | TGTGCCAGCAGCTTCCGATCGGGCGGGGTAAGCTCCTACGAGCAGTACTTC
few | TRBJ2-5 | TRBV5-1 | . | CASSSSEGETQYF | TGCGCCAGCAGCTCTAGCGAGGGAGAGACCCAGTACTTC
. | TRBJ1-2 | TRBV20-1 | TRBD1 | CSARSADRGRGYGYTF | TGCAGTGCTAGATCCGCGGACAGGGGGCGAGGGTATGGCTACACCTTC
. | TRBJ2-3 | TRBV7-6 | . | CASSSQGSGTDTQYF | TGTGCCAGCAGCTCTCAGGGGTCTGGCACAGATACGCAGTATTTT
many | TRBJ2-5 | TRBV20-1 | . | CSPTPGETQYF | TGCAGTCCGACCCCGGGAGAGACCCAGTACTTC
few | TRBJ2-7 | TRBV27 | . | CASSLAPGAPYEQYF | TGTGCCAGCAGTTTGGCGCCAGGGGCCCCCTACGAGCAGTACTTC
many | TRBJ2-7 | TRBV27 | TRBD2 | CASSPRLAGPTEQYF | TGTGCCAGCAGTCCCCGACTAGCGGGACCGACCGAGCAGTACTTC
many | TRBJ1-1 | TRBV9 | . | CASSVEGNMNTEAFF | TGTGCCAGCAGCGTAGAAGGCAACATGAACACTGAAGCTTTCTTT
. | TRBJ2-1 | TRBV28 | TRBD2 | CASSFGSGDNNEQFF | TGTGCCAGCAGTTTCGGTAGCGGGGACAACAATGAGCAGTTCTTC
many | TRBJ1-1 | TRBV6-1 | TRBD1 | CASSLQGRAEAFF | TGTGCCAGCAGTTTACAGGGGAGGGCTGAAGCTTTCTTT
many | TRBJ2-3 | TRBV6-1 | . | CASSEDLVYTDTQYF | TGTGCCAGCAGTGAAGACCTGGTGTACACAGATACGCAGTATTTT
. | TRBJ2-5 | TRBV4-2 | TRBD2 | CASSQDSGRTETQYF | TGTGCCAGCAGCCAAGACAGCGGGAGGACGGAGACCCAGTACTTC
many | TRBJ1-2 | TRBV2 | TRBD1 | CASSEISGTGTGDYGYTF | TGTGCCAGCAGTGAAATTTCCGGGACAGGGACAGGGGACTATGGCTACACCTTC
few | TRBJ2-1 | TRBV25-1 | TRBD2 | CASSDEGLAGNEQFF | TGTGCCAGCAGTGATGAGGGACTAGCAGGCAATGAGCAGTTCTTC
many | TRBJ1-4 | TRBV6-6 | . | CASSYGATNEKLFF | TGTGCCAGCAGTTACGGGGCAACTAATGAAAAACTGTTTTTT
. | TRBJ2-7 | TRBV5-6 | TRBD1 | CASSPLWTGGDEQYF | TGTGCCAGCAGCCCATTATGGACAGGGGGGGACGAGCAGTACTTC
many | TRBJ1-2 | TRBV9 | . | CASSANRANYGYTF | TGTGCCAGCAGCGCAAACAGAGCTAACTATGGCTACACCTTC